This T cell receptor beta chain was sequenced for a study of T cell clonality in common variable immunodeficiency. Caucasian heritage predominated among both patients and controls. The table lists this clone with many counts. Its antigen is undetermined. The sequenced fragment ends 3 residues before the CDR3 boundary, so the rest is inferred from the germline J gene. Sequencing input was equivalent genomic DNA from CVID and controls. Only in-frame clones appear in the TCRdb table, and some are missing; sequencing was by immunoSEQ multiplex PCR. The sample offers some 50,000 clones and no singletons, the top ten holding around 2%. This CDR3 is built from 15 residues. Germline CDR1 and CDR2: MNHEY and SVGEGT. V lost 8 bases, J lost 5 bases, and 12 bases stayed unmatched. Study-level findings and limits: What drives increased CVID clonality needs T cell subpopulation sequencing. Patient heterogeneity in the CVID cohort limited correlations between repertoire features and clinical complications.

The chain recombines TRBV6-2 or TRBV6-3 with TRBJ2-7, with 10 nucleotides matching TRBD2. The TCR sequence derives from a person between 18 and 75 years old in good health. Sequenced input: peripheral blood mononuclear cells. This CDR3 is CASGNPSGSAHEQYF. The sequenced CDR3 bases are TGTGCCAGCGGGAATCCTAGCGGGAGTGCCCACGAG.